This T cell receptor beta chain was captured by sequencing in a study of shared clonotypes between healthy human individuals. About the research overall: Donors consisted of a couple of women and a few men between 18 and 49.

Germline V gene lookup returns CDR1 SGHRS and CDR2 YFSETQ. CDR3 length: 16 amino acids. The ends were cut back, 5 bases at V and 5 bases at J, with 22 bases in the middle. The protocol was immunoSEQ multiplex PCR, while the TCRdb copy is restricted to in-frame clones and leaves out a portion. The data show 400,000 to 500,000 clones, around 80% seen once. Material for sequencing was PBMCs. The receptor's source is a woman between 40 and 50 years old in good health. Some clones in this sample may be carry-over from other donors' samples. The chain combines TRBV5-1 with TRBJ2-5; a possible D gene is TRBD2 (7 bases). CDR3 coding DNA: TGCGCCAGCAGGCTGAGAGGGGGAGGGCCGGGGGAGACCCAGTACTTC. Translation gives CASRLRGGGPGETQYF.